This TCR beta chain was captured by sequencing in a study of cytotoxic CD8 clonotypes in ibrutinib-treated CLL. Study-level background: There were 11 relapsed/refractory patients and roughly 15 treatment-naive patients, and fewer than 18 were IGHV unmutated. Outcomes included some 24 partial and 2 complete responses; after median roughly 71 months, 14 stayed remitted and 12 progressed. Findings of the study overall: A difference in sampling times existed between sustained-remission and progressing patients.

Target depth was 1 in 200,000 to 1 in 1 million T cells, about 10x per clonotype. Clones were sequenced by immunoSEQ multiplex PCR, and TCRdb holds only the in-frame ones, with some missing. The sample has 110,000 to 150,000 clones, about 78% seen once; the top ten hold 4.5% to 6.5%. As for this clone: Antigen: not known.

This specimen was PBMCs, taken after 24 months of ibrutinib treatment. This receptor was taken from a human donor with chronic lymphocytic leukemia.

The CDR3 here is CASSFARGADEAFF. The DNA of the CDR3 is TGTGCCAGCAGTTTTGCCAGGGGCGCCGATGAAGCTTTCTTT. The V call is TRBV28, the J call TRBJ1-1; a possible D gene is TRBD1 (6 bases). Germline CDR1 and CDR2: MDHEN and SYDVKM. The V end was cut by 3 bases, the J end by 7 bases, with 15 bases between. The length of the CDR3 is 14 residues.